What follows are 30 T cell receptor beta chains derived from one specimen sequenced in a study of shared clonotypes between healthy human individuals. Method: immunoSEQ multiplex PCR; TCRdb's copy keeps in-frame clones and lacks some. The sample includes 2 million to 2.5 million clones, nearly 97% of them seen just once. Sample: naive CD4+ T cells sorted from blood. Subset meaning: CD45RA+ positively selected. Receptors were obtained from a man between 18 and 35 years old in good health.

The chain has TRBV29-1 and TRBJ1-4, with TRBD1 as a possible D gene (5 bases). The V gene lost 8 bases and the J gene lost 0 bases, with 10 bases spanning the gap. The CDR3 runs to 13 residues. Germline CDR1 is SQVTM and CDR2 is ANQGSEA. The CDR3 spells CSISQATNEKLFF. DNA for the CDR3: TGCAGCATATCACAGGCAACTAATGAAAAACTGTTTTTT.

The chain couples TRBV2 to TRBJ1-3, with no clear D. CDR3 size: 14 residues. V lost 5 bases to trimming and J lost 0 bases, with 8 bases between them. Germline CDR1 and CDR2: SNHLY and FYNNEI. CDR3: CASSSGFSGNTIYF. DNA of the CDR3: TGTGCCAGCAGTTCAGGATTCTCTGGAAACACCATATATTTT.

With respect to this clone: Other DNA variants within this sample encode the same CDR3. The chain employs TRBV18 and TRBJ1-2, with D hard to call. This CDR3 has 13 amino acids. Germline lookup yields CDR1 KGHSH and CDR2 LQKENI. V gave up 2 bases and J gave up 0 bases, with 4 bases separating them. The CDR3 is CASSPDPNYGYTF. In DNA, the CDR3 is TGTGCCAGCTCACCAGATCCTAACTATGGCTACACCTTC.

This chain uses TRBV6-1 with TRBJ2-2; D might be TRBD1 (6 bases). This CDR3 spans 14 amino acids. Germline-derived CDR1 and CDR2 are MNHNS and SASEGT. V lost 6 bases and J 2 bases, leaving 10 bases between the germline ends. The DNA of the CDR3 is TGTGCCAGCAGAAGGACAGTAAACACCGGGGAGCTGTTTTTT. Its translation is CASRRTVNTGELFF.

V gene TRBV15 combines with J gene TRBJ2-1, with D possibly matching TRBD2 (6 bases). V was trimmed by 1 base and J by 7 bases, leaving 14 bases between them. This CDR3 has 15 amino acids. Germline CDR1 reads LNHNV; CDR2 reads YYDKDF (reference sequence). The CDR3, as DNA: TGTGCCACCAGCAGAGTGGGGACTCCACTAAATGAGCAGTTCTTC. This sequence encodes CATSRVGTPLNEQFF.

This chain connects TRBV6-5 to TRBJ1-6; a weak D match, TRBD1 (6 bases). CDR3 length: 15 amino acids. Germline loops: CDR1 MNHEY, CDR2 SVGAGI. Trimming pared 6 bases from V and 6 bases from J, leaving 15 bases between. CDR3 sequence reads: CASRPGEQLNSPLHF. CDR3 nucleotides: TGTGCCAGCAGGCCAGGGGAACAACTTAATTCACCCCTCCACTTT.

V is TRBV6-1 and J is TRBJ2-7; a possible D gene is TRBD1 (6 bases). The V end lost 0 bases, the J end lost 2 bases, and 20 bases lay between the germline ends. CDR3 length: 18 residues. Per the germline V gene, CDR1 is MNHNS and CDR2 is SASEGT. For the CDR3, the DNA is TGTGCCAGCAGTGAAGCAATTGGGACACTTCAAAACCCCTACGAGCAGTACTTC. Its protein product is CASSEAIGTLQNPYEQYF.

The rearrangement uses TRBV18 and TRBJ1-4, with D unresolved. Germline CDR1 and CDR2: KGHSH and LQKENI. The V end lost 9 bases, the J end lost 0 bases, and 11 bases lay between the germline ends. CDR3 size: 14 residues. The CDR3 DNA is TGTGCCAGTACCGTCACAGCAACTAATGAAAAACTGTTTTTT. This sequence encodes CASTVTATNEKLFF.

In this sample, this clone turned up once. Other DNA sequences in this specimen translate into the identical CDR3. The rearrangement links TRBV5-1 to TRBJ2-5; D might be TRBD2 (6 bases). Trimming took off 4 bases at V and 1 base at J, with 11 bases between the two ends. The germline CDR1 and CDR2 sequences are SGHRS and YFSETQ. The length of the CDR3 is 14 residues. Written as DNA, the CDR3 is TGCGCCAGCAGCGTAAGCGGGTCCCAAGAGACCCAGTACTTC. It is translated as CASSVSGSQETQYF.

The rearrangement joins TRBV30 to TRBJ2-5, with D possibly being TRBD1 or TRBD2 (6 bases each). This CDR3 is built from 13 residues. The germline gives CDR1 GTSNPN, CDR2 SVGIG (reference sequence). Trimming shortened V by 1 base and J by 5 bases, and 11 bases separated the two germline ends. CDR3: CAWSEGGRETQYF. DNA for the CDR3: TGTGCCTGGAGTGAGGGGGGTCGGGAGACCCAGTACTTC.

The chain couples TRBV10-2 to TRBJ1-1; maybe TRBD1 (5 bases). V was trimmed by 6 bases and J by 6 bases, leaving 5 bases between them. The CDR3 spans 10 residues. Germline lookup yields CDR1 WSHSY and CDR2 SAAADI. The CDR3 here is CASRGAEAFF. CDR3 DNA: TGCGCCAGCAGAGGGGCTGAAGCTTTCTTT.

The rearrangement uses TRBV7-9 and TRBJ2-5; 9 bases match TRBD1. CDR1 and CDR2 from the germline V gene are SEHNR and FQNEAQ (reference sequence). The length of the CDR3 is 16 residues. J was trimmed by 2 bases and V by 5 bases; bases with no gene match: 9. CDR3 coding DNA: TGTGCCAGCAGCCCGACAGGGGGATACTCTCAAGAGACCCAGTACTTC. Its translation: CASSPTGGYSQETQYF. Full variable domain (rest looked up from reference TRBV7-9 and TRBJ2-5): DTGVSQNPRHKITKRGQNVTFRCDPISEHNRLYWYRQTLGQGPEFLTYFQNEAQLEKSRLLSDRFSAERPKGSFSTLEIQRTEQGDSAMYLCASSPTGGYSQETQYFGPGTRLLVL.

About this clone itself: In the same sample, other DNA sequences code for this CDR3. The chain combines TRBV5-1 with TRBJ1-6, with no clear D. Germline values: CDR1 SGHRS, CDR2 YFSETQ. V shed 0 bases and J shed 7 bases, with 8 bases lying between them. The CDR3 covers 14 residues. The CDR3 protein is CASSLEAGNSPLHF. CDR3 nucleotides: TGCGCCAGCAGCTTGGAAGCAGGAAATTCACCCCTCCACTTT.

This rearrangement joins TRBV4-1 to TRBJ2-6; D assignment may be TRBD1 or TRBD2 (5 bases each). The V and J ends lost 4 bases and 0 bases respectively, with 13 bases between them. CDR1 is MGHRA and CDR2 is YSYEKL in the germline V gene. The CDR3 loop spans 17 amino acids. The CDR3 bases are TGCGCCAGCAGCCGAGGGGTCCTGAACTCTGGGGCCAACGTCCTGACTTTC. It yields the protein CASSRGVLNSGANVLTF.

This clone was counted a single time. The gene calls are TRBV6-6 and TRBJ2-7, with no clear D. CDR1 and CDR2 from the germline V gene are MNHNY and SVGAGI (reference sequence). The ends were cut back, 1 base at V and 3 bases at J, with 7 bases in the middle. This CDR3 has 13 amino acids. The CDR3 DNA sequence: TGTGCCAGCAGTTACTTGGAAGGCTACGAGCAGTACTTC. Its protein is CASSYLEGYEQYF.

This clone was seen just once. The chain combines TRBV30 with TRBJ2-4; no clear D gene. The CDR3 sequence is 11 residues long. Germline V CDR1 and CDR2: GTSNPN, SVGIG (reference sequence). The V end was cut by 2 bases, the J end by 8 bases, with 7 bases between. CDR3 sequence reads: CAWSLNYIQYF. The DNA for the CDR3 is TGTGCCTGGAGTCTCAATTACATTCAGTACTTC.

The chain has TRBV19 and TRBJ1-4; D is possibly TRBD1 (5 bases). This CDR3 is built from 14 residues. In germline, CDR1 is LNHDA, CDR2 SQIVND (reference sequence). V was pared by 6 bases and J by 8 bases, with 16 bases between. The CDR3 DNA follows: TGTGCCAGTAGCCCCGGGACCCTTGGAGAAAAACTGTTTTTT. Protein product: CASSPGTLGEKLFF.

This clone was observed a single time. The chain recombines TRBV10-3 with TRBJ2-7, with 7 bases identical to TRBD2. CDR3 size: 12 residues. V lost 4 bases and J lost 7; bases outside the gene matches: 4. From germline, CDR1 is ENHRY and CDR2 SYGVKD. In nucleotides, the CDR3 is TGTGCCATCAGTGCCAAAGCGGGGGAGCAGTACTTC. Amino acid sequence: CAISAKAGEQYF.

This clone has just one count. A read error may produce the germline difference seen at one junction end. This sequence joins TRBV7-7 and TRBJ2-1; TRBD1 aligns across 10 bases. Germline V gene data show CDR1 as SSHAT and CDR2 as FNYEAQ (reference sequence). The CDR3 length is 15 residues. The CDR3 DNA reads TGTGCTAGCAGTCCCACGACAGGGGGCCTCGATGAGCAGTTCTTC. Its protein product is CASSPTTGGLDEQFF. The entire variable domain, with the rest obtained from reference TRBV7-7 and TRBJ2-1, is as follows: GAGVSQSPRYKVTKRGQDVTLRCDPISSHATLYWYQQALGQGPEFLTYFNYEAQPDKSGLPSDRFSAERPEGSISTLTIQRTEQRDSAMYRCASSPTTGGLDEQFFGPGTRLTVL.

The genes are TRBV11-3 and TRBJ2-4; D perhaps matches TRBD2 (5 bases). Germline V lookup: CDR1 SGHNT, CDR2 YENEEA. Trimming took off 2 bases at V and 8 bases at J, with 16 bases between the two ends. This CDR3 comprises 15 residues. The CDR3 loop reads CASSLFSGKNYIQYF. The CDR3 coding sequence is TGTGCCAGCAGCTTATTCTCGGGAAAAAATTACATTCAGTACTTC.

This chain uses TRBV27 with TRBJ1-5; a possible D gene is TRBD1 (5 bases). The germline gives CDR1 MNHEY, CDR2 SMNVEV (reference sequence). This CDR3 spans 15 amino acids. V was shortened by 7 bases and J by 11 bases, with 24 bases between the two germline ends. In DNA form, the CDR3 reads TGTGCCAGCATGGAGCTGGGGCAGGTAGGAGGGACCCAGCATTTT. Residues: CASMELGQVGGTQHF.

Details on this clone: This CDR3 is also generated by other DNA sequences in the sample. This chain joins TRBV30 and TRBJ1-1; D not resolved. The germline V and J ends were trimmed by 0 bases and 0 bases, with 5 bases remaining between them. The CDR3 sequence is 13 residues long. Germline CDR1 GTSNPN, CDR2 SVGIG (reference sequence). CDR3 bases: TGTGCCTGGAGTGTGGGAGTGAACACTGAAGCTTTCTTT. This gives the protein CAWSVGVNTEAFF.

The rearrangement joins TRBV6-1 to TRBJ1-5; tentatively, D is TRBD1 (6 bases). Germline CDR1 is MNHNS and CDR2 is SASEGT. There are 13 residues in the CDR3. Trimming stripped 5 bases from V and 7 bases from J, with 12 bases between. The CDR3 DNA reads TGTGCCAGCAGTCAACAGGGTAAACAGCCCCAGCATTTT. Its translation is CASSQQGKQPQHF.

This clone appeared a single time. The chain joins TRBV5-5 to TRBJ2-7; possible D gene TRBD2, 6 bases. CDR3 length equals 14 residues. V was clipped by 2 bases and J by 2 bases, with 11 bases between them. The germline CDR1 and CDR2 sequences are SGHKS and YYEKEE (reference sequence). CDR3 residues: CASSLSSATYEQYF. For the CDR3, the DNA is TGTGCCAGCAGCTTATCTAGCGCAACCTACGAGCAGTACTTC.

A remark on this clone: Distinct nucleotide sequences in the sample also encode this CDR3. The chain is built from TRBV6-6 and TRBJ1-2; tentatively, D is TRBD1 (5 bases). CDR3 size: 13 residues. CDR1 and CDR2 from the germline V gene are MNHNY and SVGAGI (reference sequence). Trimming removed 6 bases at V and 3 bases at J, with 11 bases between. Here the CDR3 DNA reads TGTGCCAGCAGCCAGGGACGAGACTATGGCTACACCTTC. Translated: CASSQGRDYGYTF.

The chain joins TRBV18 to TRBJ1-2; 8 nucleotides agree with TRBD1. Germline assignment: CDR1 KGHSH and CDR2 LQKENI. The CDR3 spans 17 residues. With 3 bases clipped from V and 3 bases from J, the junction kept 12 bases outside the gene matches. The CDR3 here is CASSPRQGSKTDYGYTF. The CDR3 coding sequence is TGTGCCAGCTCACCGAGACAGGGGAGTAAAACCGACTATGGCTACACCTTC.

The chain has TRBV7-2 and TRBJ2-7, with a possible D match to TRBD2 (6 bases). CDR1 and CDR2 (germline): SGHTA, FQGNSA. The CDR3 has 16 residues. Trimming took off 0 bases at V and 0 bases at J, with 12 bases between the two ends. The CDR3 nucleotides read TGTGCCAGCAGCTTAGCCGGGACTGGACCCTCCTACGAGCAGTACTTC. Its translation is CASSLAGTGPSYEQYF.

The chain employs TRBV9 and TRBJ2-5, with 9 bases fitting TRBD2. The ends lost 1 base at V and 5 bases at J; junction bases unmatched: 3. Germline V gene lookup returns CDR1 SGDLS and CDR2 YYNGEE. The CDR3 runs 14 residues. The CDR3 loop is CASSVSGGHETQYF. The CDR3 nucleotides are TGTGCCAGCAGCGTAAGCGGGGGGCACGAGACCCAGTACTTC.

CDR3 sequence: CAARQGNTGELFF. The CDR3 region has the DNA TGTGCCGCTCGACAGGGGAACACCGGGGAGCTGTTTTTT. The chain links TRBV30 to TRBJ2-2; TRBD1 aligns across 7 bases. Germline CDR1 is GTSNPN and CDR2 is SVGIG (reference sequence). This CDR3 region has 13 residues. V lost 8 bases to trimming and J lost 1 base; unmatched junction nucleotides: 4.

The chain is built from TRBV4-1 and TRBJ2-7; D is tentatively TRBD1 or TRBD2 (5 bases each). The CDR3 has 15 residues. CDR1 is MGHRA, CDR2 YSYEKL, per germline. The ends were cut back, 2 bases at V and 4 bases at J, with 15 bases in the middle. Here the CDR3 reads CASSQPQGVSYEQYF. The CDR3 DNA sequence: TGCGCCAGCAGCCAACCCCAGGGAGTCTCGTACGAGCAGTACTTC.